The 11 T cell receptor beta chains reported below all come from one sample, sequenced in a study of cytomegalovirus exposure and HLA in healthy donors. Amplification used 60 Vbeta primers and 13 Jbeta primers. Generated by immunoSEQ multiplex PCR, the TCRdb table keeps only in-frame clones and is missing some. The sample includes 130,000 to 150,000 clones, roughly 80% of them seen just once. Sequenced sample: PBMCs. These receptors were taken from a middle-aged man in good health and CMV-seropositive.

V usage is TRBV7-2 and J usage is TRBJ1-2, with 8 bases matching TRBD1. Germline V CDR1 and CDR2: SGHTA, FQGNSA. The V segment lost 3 bases and the J segment 7 bases; nucleotides outside the gene matches: 10. The CDR3 has 15 amino acids. CDR3 coding DNA: TGTGCCAGCAGCTTGAGGCAGCAGGGGGCGCCTGGCTACACCTTC. This sequence encodes CASSLRQQGAPGYTF. Variable domain in full (rest from reference TRBV7-2 and TRBJ1-2): GAGVSQSPSNKVTEKGKDVELRCDPISGHTALYWYRQSLGQGLEFLIYFQGNSAPDKSGLPSDRFSAERTGGSVSTLTIQRTQQEDSAVYLCASSLRQQGAPGYTFGSGTRLTVV.

The V and J genes are TRBV6-1 and TRBJ1-2; 9 bases line up with TRBD1. Germline V gene sequence: CDR1 MNHNS, CDR2 SASEGT. V was clipped by 6 bases and J by 6 bases; unmatched bases: 8. CDR3 length: 14 amino acids. CDR3: CASRVGTGKDGYTF. CDR3 nucleotides: TGTGCCAGCAGAGTAGGGACAGGGAAAGATGGCTACACCTTC.

V and J are TRBV6-5 and TRBJ1-6, with 8 nucleotides matching TRBD1. Germline V gene sequence: CDR1 MNHEY, CDR2 SVGAGI. J gave up 10 bases and V 10 bases, and 9 bases lay outside the gene matches. The CDR3 has 13 residues. The CDR3, as DNA: TGTGCCACCCGGACAGGGAATTTCTCACCCCTCCACTTT. The encoded protein is CATRTGNFSPLHF.

V and J are TRBV4-2 and TRBJ2-3; 12 bases map to TRBD2. Germline CDR1 reads LGHNA; CDR2 reads YNFKEQ. The CDR3 contains 16 residues. The V gene end was trimmed by 4 bases and the J gene end by 6 bases; junction bases not matched to a gene: 8. DNA for the CDR3: TGTGCCAGCAGCCCTCTCCCTAGCGGGAGGGTGGATACGCAGTATTTT. Encoded protein: CASSPLPSGRVDTQYF.

This chain uses TRBV30 with TRBJ1-2; D gene ambiguous. V lost 1 base, J lost 7 bases, and 7 bases lay in between. The length of the CDR3 is 11 residues. The germline CDR1 and CDR2 sequences are GTSNPN and SVGIG (reference sequence). The CDR3 coding sequence is TGTGCCTGGAGTGCCGAGGCTGGCTACACCTTC. Its protein product is CAWSAEAGYTF.

The chain uses TRBV7-8 and TRBJ1-2; TRBD1 matches 9 bases. The germline V gene has CDR1 SGHVS and CDR2 FQNEAQ. The CDR3 consists of 14 residues. V shed 5 bases, J shed 6 bases, and the junction held 7 bases outside the gene matches. The CDR3 sequence: CASSDRQGGNGYTF. Written as DNA, the CDR3 is TGTGCCAGCAGCGACCGACAGGGGGGGAATGGCTACACCTTC.

The chain recombines TRBV27 with TRBJ1-1; D is possibly TRBD1 (6 bases). The CDR3 runs 12 residues. Germline-derived CDR1 and CDR2 are MNHEY and SMNVEV (reference sequence). Trimming left V 10 bases short and J 3 bases short, with 12 bases between. The CDR3 protein is CATAGVDTEAFF. The CDR3 nucleotides are TGTGCCACAGCAGGGGTGGACACTGAAGCTTTCTTT.

The rearrangement uses TRBV4-1 and TRBJ2-7; 8 bases match TRBD2. V gave up 4 bases and J gave up 1 base; unmatched junction bases: 3. Germline V CDR1 and CDR2: MGHRA, YSYEKL. This CDR3 is 14 amino acids long. The CDR3 reads CASSLLAVSYEQYF. The CDR3 DNA follows: TGCGCCAGCAGCCTACTAGCGGTGTCCTACGAGCAGTACTTC.

The rearrangement uses TRBV19 and TRBJ2-1; D unresolved. Between the trimmed V and J ends, which lost 4 bases and 9 bases, there was a span of 16 bases. There are 14 residues in the CDR3. Per the germline V gene, CDR1 is LNHDA and CDR2 is SQIVND (reference sequence). The CDR3 reads CASSNRPSSGEQFF. In nucleotides, the CDR3 is TGTGCCAGTAGTAACCGTCCGTCTTCAGGTGAGCAGTTCTTC. The full variable domain, its missing parts supplied by reference TRBV19 and TRBJ2-1, is DGGITQSPKYLFRKEGQNVTLSCEQNLNHDAMYWYRQDPGQGLRLIYYSQIVNDFQKGDIAEGYSVSREKKESFPLTVTSAQKNPTAFYLCASSNRPSSGEQFFGPGTRLTVL.

The chain couples TRBV6-5 to TRBJ1-5; D is undetermined. V was shortened by 0 bases and J by 7 bases, with 16 bases between the two germline ends. Germline V lookup: CDR1 MNHEY, CDR2 SVGAGI. The CDR3 covers 16 residues. The CDR3 DNA reads as TGTGCCAGCAGTTACTCGCGGGCCTCCCTAGGGCAGCCCCAGCATTTT. It codes for CASSYSRASLGQPQHF.

The count of this clone is one. The chain links TRBV2 to TRBJ2-1, with 7 bases fitting TRBD1. Germline CDR1 and CDR2: SNHLY and FYNNEI. The V segment lost 6 bases and the J segment 6 bases; nucleotides outside the gene matches: 5. The CDR3 contains 13 residues. CDR3 in DNA: TGTGCCAGCAGCCGGGACAGCCTCAATGAGCAGTTCTTC. The encoded protein is CASSRDSLNEQFF.